Listed here are 21 T cell receptor beta chains from one sample, sequenced in a study of OX40 agonist ivuxolimab in advanced cancers. The assay was immunoSEQ multiplex PCR, and TCRdb's table has in-frame clones only and misses some. Of roughly 64,000 clones in the sample, roughly 86% are singletons; the top ten hold roughly 9.8%. The specimen was CD4+ or CD8+ T cells sorted from blood, collected in a trial of the OX40 agonist ivuxolimab. These receptors came from an adult with an advanced solid tumor such as melanoma, head and neck, liver or kidney cancer.

A single count supports this clone. This chain joins TRBV5-1 and TRBJ2-7; 11 nucleotides align to TRBD2. CDR1 is SGHRS and CDR2 is YFSETQ in the germline V gene. The CDR3 sequence is 14 residues long. V shed 6 bases, J shed 3 bases, and the junction held 5 bases outside the gene matches. For the CDR3, the DNA is TGCGCCAGCACTATCGGACTAGCGGGCTACGAGCAGTACTTC. Amino acids: CASTIGLAGYEQYF.

This chain joins TRBV6-5 and TRBJ2-3; no firm D call. The germline CDR1 and CDR2 sequences are MNHEY and SVGAGI. The CDR3 totals 13 residues. Trimming shortened V by 5 bases and J by 6 bases, and 12 bases separated the two germline ends. This CDR3 is CASSTQYGDTQYF. The CDR3, as DNA: TGTGCCAGCAGTACGCAATACGGGGATACGCAGTATTTT.

This chain connects TRBV5-6 to TRBJ2-7; a weak D match, TRBD1 (5 bases). V dropped 0 bases and J dropped 3 bases, with 13 bases sitting between them. CDR3 length: 15 residues. Germline loops: CDR1 SGHDT, CDR2 YYEEEE. Here the CDR3 reads CASSLASWQGYEQYF. CDR3 DNA sequence: TGTGCCAGCAGCTTGGCCAGTTGGCAGGGCTACGAGCAGTACTTC.

The chain joins TRBV5-6 to TRBJ1-2, with D possibly TRBD1 on 5 matching bases. The CDR3 is made up of 14 amino acids. Germline CDR1 is SGHDT and CDR2 is YYEEEE. Trimming removed 1 base from V and 8 bases from J, with 15 bases in between. CDR3 sequence (DNA): TGTGCCAGCAGCTTGTTGGCAGGGCCAAGGGGCTACACCTTC. Protein product: CASSLLAGPRGYTF.

The V gene is TRBV5-1, the J gene TRBJ1-1; maybe TRBD1 (6 bases). This CDR3 spans 16 amino acids. Germline V gene data show CDR1 as SGHRS and CDR2 as YFSETQ. V lost 3 bases to trimming and J lost 1 base, with 16 bases between them. The CDR3 loop reads CASSWGGQVRNTEAFF. Here the CDR3 DNA reads TGCGCCAGCAGCTGGGGGGGACAAGTCAGGAACACTGAAGCTTTCTTT.

The CDR3 loop is CASSNIRVGGYNEQFF. The CDR3 DNA sequence: TGTGCCAGCAGTAACATCCGGGTCGGCGGATACAATGAGCAGTTCTTC. The chain uses TRBV5-6 and TRBJ2-1; D uncertain. V dropped 5 bases and J dropped 4 bases, with 19 bases sitting between them. Germline CDR1 SGHDT, CDR2 YYEEEE. CDR3 length equals 16 residues.

Turning to this clone: Other DNA sequences in this sample translate to the same CDR3. The V and J genes are TRBV6-5 and TRBJ1-2, with D unresolved. From germline, CDR1 is MNHEY and CDR2 SVGAGI. CDR3 size: 12 residues. Trimming left V 0 bases short and J 3 bases short, with 2 bases between. CDR3: CASSYSDYGYTF. The DNA of the CDR3 is TGTGCCAGCAGTTACTCTGACTATGGCTACACCTTC.

The rearrangement joins TRBV6-4 to TRBJ2-7; TRBD1 aligns across 9 bases. CDR3 length: 14 residues. The ends lost 2 bases at V and 6 bases at J; junction bases unmatched: 5. CDR1 and CDR2 (germline): MRHNA, SNTAGT. In DNA, the CDR3 is TGTGCCAGCAGTGACGAGGACAGGGGCGGCGAGCAGTACTTC. Translation gives CASSDEDRGGEQYF.

This chain joins TRBV27 and TRBJ2-7, with 11 bases identical to TRBD1. The CDR3 contains 16 residues. Unmatched junction bases numbered 7, after V lost 1 base and J lost 5 bases. From germline, CDR1 is MNHEY and CDR2 SMNVEV (reference sequence). CDR3 bases: TGTGCCAGCAGTTTATTGGTTGGGACAGGGGGTGACGAGCAGTACTTC. It codes for CASSLLVGTGGDEQYF.

This chain uses TRBV29-1 with TRBJ1-2; D gene ambiguous. CDR3 length: 14 amino acids. V gave up 1 base and J gave up 3 bases, with 12 bases separating them. Per the germline V gene, CDR1 is SQVTM and CDR2 is ANQGSEA. The CDR3 is CSVEGGYGDYGYTF. The DNA for the CDR3 is TGCAGCGTTGAAGGCGGTTACGGGGACTATGGCTACACCTTC.

V and J are TRBV4-3 and TRBJ2-3; TRBD2 matches at 14 bases. After removal of 3 bases from V and 0 bases from J, the junction contained 5 bases not matched to a gene. Germline V gene data show CDR1 as LGHNA and CDR2 as YSLEER. The CDR3 contains 18 residues. In nucleotides, the CDR3 is TGCGCCAGCAGCCACGGACTAGCGGGGGGACCGAGCACAGATACGCAGTATTTT. Amino acid sequence: CASSHGLAGGPSTDTQYF.

The chain is built from TRBV10-3 and TRBJ1-1; D uncertain. The V end was cut by 6 bases, the J end by 0 bases, with 8 bases between. CDR1 is ENHRY, CDR2 SYGVKD, per germline. The CDR3 spans 13 residues. The CDR3 reads CAIREEVNTEAFF. CDR3 in DNA: TGTGCCATCAGGGAAGAAGTGAACACTGAAGCTTTCTTT.

The chain couples TRBV5-1 to TRBJ2-5; D is possibly TRBD2 (6 bases). V was pared by 6 bases and J by 5 bases, with 17 bases between. Germline V gives CDR1 SGHRS, CDR2 YFSETQ. This CDR3 has 14 residues. The CDR3 sequence: CASTLGGSGETQYF. Here the CDR3 DNA reads TGCGCCAGCACTCTAGGAGGGTCCGGGGAGACCCAGTACTTC.

V gene TRBV11-2 combines with J gene TRBJ2-7; 7 bases are a match to TRBD2. Germline values: CDR1 SGHAT, CDR2 FQNNGV. This CDR3 comprises 15 residues. Trimming at V came to 5 bases and at J to 2 bases, leaving 9 bases not matched to a gene. CDR3 DNA sequence: TGTGCCAGCAGCCCCCAGCGGGGTGGGGCCTACGAGCAGTACTTC. Translated: CASSPQRGGAYEQYF.

V gene TRBV27 combines with J gene TRBJ1-2, with D tentatively TRBD1 (5 bases). The CDR3 is 12 amino acids. V lost 4 bases, J lost 4 bases, and 7 bases lay in between. Germline V CDR1 and CDR2: MNHEY, SMNVEV (reference sequence). CDR3 loop: CASSSDSYGYTF. CDR3 nucleotides: TGTGCCAGCAGTTCAGACAGCTATGGCTACACCTTC.

V usage is TRBV5-4 and J usage is TRBJ2-1; TRBD1 might be the D (5 bases). This CDR3 comprises 15 residues. Between the trimmed V and J ends, which lost 0 bases and 7 bases, there was a span of 14 bases. Germline CDR1 reads SGHNT; CDR2 reads YYREEE (reference sequence). The CDR3 DNA reads TGTGCCAGCAGCTTGGACCATAGTAAGGGGAATGAGCAGTTCTTC. It is translated as CASSLDHSKGNEQFF.

The chain uses TRBV28 and TRBJ1-5; D remains ambiguous. The CDR3 loop spans 16 amino acids. The germline V and J ends were trimmed by 5 bases and 0 bases, with 14 bases remaining between them. CDR1 is MDHEN, CDR2 SYDVKM, per germline. Written as DNA, the CDR3 is TGTGCCAGCAGTCCTAGGACCGTCTATAGCAATCAGCCCCAGCATTTT. This codes for CASSPRTVYSNQPQHF.

The CDR3 DNA reads as TGTGCCAGCAGCTTAGGGGAGGCGGGGCGCGGCTACACCTTC. Translation gives CASSLGEAGRGYTF. The chain joins TRBV11-3 to TRBJ1-2; the D gene is possibly TRBD1 (5 bases). Trimming removed 1 base from V and 8 bases from J, with 14 bases in between. Germline V gene data show CDR1 as SGHNT and CDR2 as YENEEA. The CDR3 has 14 amino acids.

The CDR3, as DNA: TGTGCCAGTAGTATTCTCAGTCGTGGGCGGGAGTACCACGAGCAGTACTTC. It specifies CASSILSRGREYHEQYF. This rearrangement joins TRBV19 to TRBJ2-7; TRBD2 matches 7 bases. The junction had 16 bases not matched to a gene; V was cut back by 3 bases and J by 5 bases. Germline values: CDR1 LNHDA, CDR2 SQIVND (reference sequence). This CDR3 is 17 amino acids long.

The V gene is TRBV28, the J gene TRBJ2-7; TRBD1 matches at 7 bases. V lost 6 bases, J lost 3 bases, and 5 bases stayed unmatched. This CDR3 comprises 13 residues. CDR1 is MDHEN, CDR2 SYDVKM, per germline. This CDR3 reads CASRPTGVYEQYF. CDR3 DNA: TGTGCCAGCAGACCTACAGGGGTCTACGAGCAGTACTTC.

Only a few counts were recorded for this clone. The chain links TRBV29-1 to TRBJ1-2, with D possibly being TRBD1 (6 bases). The germline V gene encodes CDR1 SQVTM and CDR2 ANQGSEA. Between the trimmed V and J ends, which lost 4 bases and 8 bases, there was a span of 14 bases. This CDR3 is built from 12 residues. CDR3 bases: TGCAGCGTTGGGGCAGGGGAGGGAGGCTACACCTTC. Protein sequence: CSVGAGEGGYTF.